Reported below is one T cell receptor (beta chain). The data belong to a study of blood T cell repertoires in COVID-19. Study details: Nucleic acid was either cDNA or gDNA, and it came from T cells, B-cell-depleted T cells, or PBMCs.

V shed 5 bases and J 6 bases; nucleotides not matched to a gene: 11. Per germline, CDR1 SGHTA and CDR2 FQGNSA. CDR3 length equals 15 residues. In the authors' workflow: Counts of nucleated cells, estimated from reference gene primer amplification, were obtained. Sequencing was performed with immunoSEQ multiplex PCR; in TCRdb, only in-frame clones are kept and a portion is missing. Clone size and V and J calls were adopted from that table, with D and trimming inferred from the DNA. The sample lists hundreds of thousands of clones; 89% were seen once. The TCR originated in a woman aged 55-69 years with acute or convalescent COVID-19. Sequencing was done on a sample of peripheral blood. This chain joins TRBV7-2 and TRBJ2-7, with 9 positions matching TRBD1. CDR3 residues: CASSNDRGSFFEQYF. The CDR3 nucleotides are TGTGCCAGCAGCAACGACAGGGGGTCCTTCTTCGAGCAGTACTTC.